This is a list of T cell receptor beta chains from one sample in a study of OX40 agonist ivuxolimab in advanced cancers. The repertoire was sequenced with immunoSEQ multiplex PCR; TCRdb's copy has only in-frame clones and lacks some. The table lists tens of thousands of clones, 90% of them singletons. The sample consisted of CD4+ or CD8+ T cells sorted from blood, taken in a trial of the OX40 agonist ivuxolimab. The receptors shown here come from an adult with an advanced solid tumor such as melanoma, head and neck, liver or kidney cancer. CDR3s include the opening cysteine and the closing phenylalanine or tryptophan. A D gene is named only where the DNA matches it firmly. The size entry is marked missing in some rows and otherwise reads once, few, many or a size class.

>TRBV7-2|TRBJ2-5|NA|TRBD2
TGTGCCAGCAGCTCAGGACTAGCGGGAGAGACCCAGTACTTC
CASSSGLAGETQYF
>TRBV4-2|TRBJ2-3|NA|NA
TGTGCCAGCAGCCATGGGAACACTGGAACCACAGATACGCAGTATTTT
CASSHGNTGTTDTQYF
>TRBV28|TRBJ2-2|NA|NA
TGTGCCAGCCGCTCTAGGGTACGTTCGGTCGCCGGGGAGCTGTTTTTT
CASRSRVRSVAGELFF
>TRBV7-9|TRBJ2-7|NA|NA
TGTGCCAGCAGCTTGCAGCAGGCCTCCTACGAGCAGTACTTC
CASSLQQASYEQYF
>TRBV19|TRBJ1-5|NA|NA
TGTGCCACAACAGGGATAGGGGTCTTTCAGCCCCAGCATTTT
CATTGIGVFQPQHF
>TRBV7-2|TRBJ1-2|NA|NA
TGTGCCAGCAGCGCGAGCCCGGACCCTAACTATGGCTACACCTTC
CASSASPDPNYGYTF
>TRBV7-2|TRBJ2-1|NA|NA
TGTGCCAGCAGCTTAGGTCCCCTCCCCTACAATGAGCAGTTCTTC
CASSLGPLPYNEQFF
>TRBV6-5|TRBJ2-7|NA|TRBD1
TGTGCCACCGGGGACAGCTACGAGCAGTACTTC
CATGDSYEQYF
>TRBV7-6|TRBJ2-3|NA|TRBD2
TGTGCCAGCAGCACCCGGACTAGCGGGGGGGGCCGGTTGGCAGATACGCAGTATTTT
CASSTRTSGGGRLADTQYF
>TRBV9|TRBJ2-5|NA|TRBD2
TGTGCCAGCAGCGTAGAGGGTGTGTCTAGCGGGATACAGGCGCGAGAGACCCAGTACTTC
CASSVEGVSSGIQARETQYF
>TRBV28|TRBJ2-1|NA|TRBD2
TGTGCCAGCAGTTCCTTAGCGGGGACCTCCTACAATGAGCAGTTCTTC
CASSSLAGTSYNEQFF
>TRBV27|TRBJ1-4|NA|NA
TGTGCCAGCAGATTGCAGGGTGCAACTAATGAAAAACTGTTTTTT
CASRLQGATNEKLFF
>TRBV10-3|TRBJ2-5|NA|TRBD1
TGTGCCATCAGTGAGTCACGGCAGGGGGCAGGAGAGACCCAGTACTTC
CAISESRQGAGETQYF
>TRBV5-1|TRBJ1-1|NA|NA
TGCGCCAGCAGTGCAGGATTCAACACTGAAGCTTTCTTT
CASSAGFNTEAFF
>TRBV11-2|TRBJ2-3|NA|NA
TGTGCCAGCAGCTTAGGGGGCGCCACCGATACGCAGTATTTT
CASSLGGATDTQYF
>TRBV5-1|TRBJ2-2|NA|NA
TGCGCCAGCACGCCTACTGGAGGCGGGGGGGAGCTGTTTTTT
CASTPTGGGGELFF
>TRBV7-3|TRBJ2-1|once|NA
TGTGCCAGCAGCTTATCAGGGGACACTTACAATGAGCAGTTCTTC
CASSLSGDTYNEQFF
>TRBV5-1|TRBJ2-2|NA|TRBD2
TGCGCCAGCAGCTTTAGCGGGAGTAGGGCCGGGGAGCTGTTTTTT
CASSFSGSRAGELFF
>TRBV5-1|TRBJ2-3|NA|TRBD2
TGCGCCAGCAGCCCCCCCAGCGGGGGTCAAGATACGCAGTATTTT
CASSPPSGGQDTQYF
>TRBV7-2|TRBJ2-7|NA|NA
TGTGCCAGCAGCTTAGGAGTGGGGGTTACCTACGAGCAGTACTTC
CASSLGVGVTYEQYF
>TRBV5-1|TRBJ2-3|NA|TRBD1
TGCGCCAGCAGCAACGGACAGGGAGGAGATACGCAGTATTTT
CASSNGQGGDTQYF
>TRBV10-3|TRBJ2-3|NA|NA
TGTGCCATCAGTGAAGGTAGCACAGATACGCAGTATTTT
CAISEGSTDTQYF
>TRBV5-1|TRBJ2-1|NA|TRBD2
TGCGCCAGCAGCTACGGTACTAGCGGGAGAGGGCAGTTCTTC
CASSYGTSGRGQFF
>TRBV6-1|TRBJ1-2|NA|TRBD1
TGTGCCAGCAGCGTAATACAGGGGGCATCCGGCTACACCTTC
CASSVIQGASGYTF
>TRBV18|TRBJ1-5|NA|TRBD1
TGTGCCAGCTCACCGGGGACAGGGGATCAGCCCCAGCATTTT
CASSPGTGDQPQHF
>TRBV5-6|TRBJ2-1|few|TRBD2
TGTGCCAGCAGCTCATTCCGGACTAGCGGAGGGGGGAATGAGCAGTTCTTC
CASSSFRTSGGGNEQFF
>TRBV29-1|TRBJ1-2|NA|TRBD1
TGCAGCGTTGAACAGGGGGGGGATGGCTACACCTTC
CSVEQGGDGYTF
>TRBV6-5|TRBJ1-4|NA|NA
TGTGCCAGCAGTCGGGGGGTACACAGTGAAAAACTGTTTTTT
CASSRGVHSEKLFF
>TRBV4-3|TRBJ1-6|NA|TRBD1
TGCGCCAGCAGCCCGGCCCGGACAGGGTCAAAAGCTTTCCTCCACTTT
CASSPARTGSKAFLHF
>TRBV4-1|TRBJ2-3|NA|NA
TGCGCCAGCAGCCAAGAGGGACCGCAGGGAGATACGCAGTATTTT
CASSQEGPQGDTQYF
>TRBV5-1|TRBJ2-1|NA|TRBD2
TGCGCCAGCAGCTTAGCGGGACCAAATGAGCAGTTCTTC
CASSLAGPNEQFF
>TRBV7-9|TRBJ2-2|NA|TRBD1
TGTGCCAGCAGCCTTACCGGGACAGCGAACACCGGGGAGCTGTTTTTT
CASSLTGTANTGELFF
>TRBV5-6|TRBJ1-6|NA|NA
TGTGCCAGCAGCTTGCTGGCGGCCTTCAGCTTT
CASSLLAAFSF
>TRBV9|TRBJ2-2|NA|TRBD2
TGTGCCAGCAGCGCCCCCTACCAAGGCGGGAGTGGCGGGGAGCTGTTTTTT
CASSAPYQGGSGGELFF
>TRBV6-5|TRBJ2-7|NA|NA
TGTGCCAGCAGTTACCGGGGGGCTAACTACGAGCAGTACTTC
CASSYRGANYEQYF
>TRBV19|TRBJ2-7|NA|NA
TGTGCCAGTAGTAAGACTCATTCCTACGAGCAGTACTTC
CASSKTHSYEQYF
>TRBV9|TRBJ2-7|NA|TRBD2
TGTGCCAGCAGCGCCCTAGCGGGAGGGACCTACGAGCAGTACTTC
CASSALAGGTYEQYF
>TRBV15|TRBJ2-5|NA|NA
TGTGCCACCAGCAGAGCCGGACAGAAACAAGAGACCCAGTACTTC
CATSRAGQKQETQYF